This T cell receptor (beta chain) was observed in a study of shared clonotypes between healthy human individuals. The CDR3 has 15 residues. Germline CDR1 reads MNHNY; CDR2 reads SVGAGI (reference sequence). V was pared by 2 bases and J by 2 bases, with 10 bases between. Each subset's genomic DNA was shared equally among a number of immunoSEQ plates. Libraries were prepared by immunoSEQ multiplex PCR; TCRdb keeps only in-frame clonotypes and omits some of them. The sample includes 2 million to 2.5 million clones, approximately 96% of them seen just once. The chain recombines TRBV6-6 with TRBJ1-5; no reliable D call. The origin of this receptor is a man aged 18-30 years in good health. Sequencing was carried out using naive CD4+ T cells sorted from blood. Regarding subset: CD45RA+ positively selected. In DNA, the CDR3 is TGTGCCAGCAGTTACGGTGGGCACGGCAATCAGCCCCAGCATTTT. Translated: CASSYGGHGNQPQHF.